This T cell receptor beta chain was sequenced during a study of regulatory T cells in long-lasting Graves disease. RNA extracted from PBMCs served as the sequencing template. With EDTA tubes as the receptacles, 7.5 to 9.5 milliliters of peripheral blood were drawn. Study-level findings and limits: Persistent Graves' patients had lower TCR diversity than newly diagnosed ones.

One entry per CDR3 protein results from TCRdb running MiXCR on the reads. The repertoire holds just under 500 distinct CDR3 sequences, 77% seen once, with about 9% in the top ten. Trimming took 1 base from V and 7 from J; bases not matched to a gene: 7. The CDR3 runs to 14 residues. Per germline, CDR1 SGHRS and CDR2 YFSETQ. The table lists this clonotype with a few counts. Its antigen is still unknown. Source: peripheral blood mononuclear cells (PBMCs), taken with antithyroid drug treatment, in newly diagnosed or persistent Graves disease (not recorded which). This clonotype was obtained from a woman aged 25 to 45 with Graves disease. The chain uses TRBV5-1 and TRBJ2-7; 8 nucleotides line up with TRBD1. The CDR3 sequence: CASSLLDRAEEQYF. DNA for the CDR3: TGCGCCAGCAGCTTGCTGGACAGGGCAGAGGAGCAGTACTTC.